These 27 T cell receptor beta chains came from one sample sequenced in a study of blood T cell repertoires in COVID-19. TCRdb keeps only in-frame clones here, not all; method: immunoSEQ multiplex PCR. The sample yields about 400,000 clones, 85% to 90% seen once. Sequenced input: PBMCs or T cells enriched from blood (not recorded which). The receptors were gathered from a woman younger than 45 who had recovered from COVID-19.

CDR3 sequence reads: CASSPGTLYNEQFF. Here the CDR3 DNA reads TGTGCCAGCAGCCCCGGGACTTTATACAATGAGCAGTTCTTC. The genes are TRBV5-8 and TRBJ2-1, with D maybe TRBD2 (6 bases). This CDR3 contains 14 residues. Germline V gives CDR1 SGHTS, CDR2 YDEGEE. Trimming cost V 4 bases and J 4 bases, with 12 bases left between them.

The gene calls are TRBV18 and TRBJ1-1; 9 bases agree with TRBD1. After removal of 3 bases from V and 1 base from J, the junction contained 3 bases not matched to a gene. Germline CDR1 is KGHSH and CDR2 is LQKENI. The CDR3 contains 15 residues. The CDR3 sequence is CASSPTDRGNTEAFF. CDR3 coding DNA: TGTGCCAGCTCACCTACGGACAGGGGGAACACTGAAGCTTTCTTT.

The genes are TRBV27 and TRBJ2-7, with D possibly matching TRBD2 (5 bases). CDR1 is MNHEY, CDR2 SMNVEV, per germline (reference sequence). The CDR3 has 13 residues. V shed 3 bases and J shed 6 bases, with 12 bases lying between them. CDR3 sequence reads: CASSLGVSGEQYF. The CDR3 nucleotides read TGTGCCAGCAGTTTGGGCGTCAGCGGCGAGCAGTACTTC.

With regard to this clone: At one boundary the junction diverges from the germline segment, which might be a read error. CDR3 coding DNA: TGTGCCATCAGTGACCGTGGGGCCAACGTCCTGACTTTC. Its translation is CAISDRGANVLTF. The chain is built from TRBV6-1 and TRBJ2-6; D is ambiguous. Per the germline V gene, CDR1 is MNHNS and CDR2 is SASEGT. This CDR3 is built from 13 residues.

The chain carries TRBV11-2 and TRBJ1-5; no reliable D call. The CDR3 contains 13 residues. CDR1 and CDR2 (germline): SGHAT, FQNNGV. Trimming pared 2 bases from V and 5 bases from J, leaving 7 bases between. CDR3 region: CASSLHLDQPQHF. For the CDR3, the DNA is TGTGCCAGCAGCTTACACTTGGATCAGCCCCAGCATTTT.

J is TRBJ1-6 and V is TRBV12-3 or TRBV12-4; D uncertain. The V and J ends lost 2 bases and 14 bases respectively, with 7 bases between them. This CDR3 has 11 amino acids. The CDR3 region has the DNA TGTGCCAGCAGTTTAAGAGGAGCCCTCCACTTT. Its translation: CASSLRGALHF.

This chain uses TRBV11-2 with TRBJ2-5; TRBD1 matches 7 bases. The CDR3 runs to 14 residues. Unmatched junction bases numbered 4, after V lost 2 bases and J lost 4 bases. Germline CDR1 reads SGHAT; CDR2 reads FQNNGV. CDR3 in amino acids: CASSLSGGSETQYF. The CDR3 nucleotides are TGTGCCAGCAGCTTATCAGGGGGTTCAGAGACCCAGTACTTC.

The genes are TRBV5-1 and TRBJ1-6; TRBD1 matches at 8 bases. The V gene's germline CDR1 is SGHRS and CDR2 YFSETQ. V was clipped by 4 bases and J by 6 bases; unmatched bases: 6. This CDR3 is built from 15 residues. The CDR3 bases are TGCGCCAGCAGCCCAGGACAGGGATTTAATTCACCCCTCCACTTT. As protein: CASSPGQGFNSPLHF.

The rearrangement links TRBV2 to TRBJ1-5, with no clear D. The V end lost 7 bases, the J end lost 4 bases, and 11 bases lay between the germline ends. The CDR3 covers 13 residues. The germline V gene encodes CDR1 SNHLY and CDR2 FYNNEI. CDR3 region: CASIGPGNQPQHF. The CDR3 DNA reads TGTGCCAGCATCGGACCGGGAAATCAGCCCCAGCATTTT.

This chain uses TRBV5-1 with TRBJ1-2, with 8 bases aligning to TRBD1. The CDR3 runs 14 residues. Germline V gene sequence: CDR1 SGHRS, CDR2 YFSETQ. V lost 1 base and J lost 8; bases outside the gene matches: 7. The CDR3 DNA reads as TGCGCCAGCAGCTTGATGCAGGGGGCAAAGGGCTACACCTTC. Protein product: CASSLMQGAKGYTF.

The genes are TRBV7-6 and TRBJ1-4; D is unclear. This CDR3 region has 15 residues. CDR1 SGHVS and CDR2 FNYEAQ come from the germline V gene. V lost 2 bases and J 3 bases, leaving 10 bases between the germline ends. DNA of the CDR3: TGTGCCAGCAGCTTATCGGGAACGCCTAATGAAAAACTGTTTTTT. Its translation: CASSLSGTPNEKLFF.

This clone has a single count. The chain recombines TRBV18 with TRBJ1-1; 9 nucleotides line up with TRBD1. Germline V gene data show CDR1 as KGHSH and CDR2 as LQKENI. J gave up 0 bases and V 8 bases, and 1 base lay outside the gene matches. The CDR3 is made up of 13 amino acids. The DNA for the CDR3 is TGTGCCAGCACAGGGGGCTTGAACACTGAAGCTTTCTTT. Translating it yields CASTGGLNTEAFF.

The genes are TRBV6-5 and TRBJ1-2; D may be TRBD1 (6 bases). The CDR3 loop spans 15 amino acids. Trimming pared 5 bases from V and 4 bases from J, leaving 17 bases between. Germline V gene data show CDR1 as MNHEY and CDR2 as SVGAGI. This CDR3 reads CASSRQDSLTYGYTF. The CDR3 bases are TGTGCCAGCAGTAGACAGGACTCACTGACCTATGGCTACACCTTC.

The V and J genes are TRBV7-3 and TRBJ2-1; 10 bases line up with TRBD2. Per germline, CDR1 SGHTA and CDR2 FQGTGA. With V trimmed by 5 bases and J by 2 bases, 12 bases remained unmatched. This CDR3 is built from 18 residues. The CDR3: CASSRRSGTSAPYNEQFF. DNA of the CDR3: TGTGCCAGCAGCCGAAGATCCGGGACTAGCGCTCCCTACAATGAGCAGTTCTTC.

The chain uses TRBV7-2 and TRBJ2-2; 8 positions agree with TRBD2. Germline assignment: CDR1 SGHTA and CDR2 FQGNSA. The junction had 4 bases not matched to a gene; V was cut back by 6 bases and J by 4 bases. The CDR3 is made up of 14 amino acids. The CDR3 loop reads CASRRLASTGELFF. For the CDR3, the DNA is TGTGCCAGCAGAAGACTAGCGAGCACCGGGGAGCTGTTTTTT.

The chain combines TRBV19 with TRBJ1-1; D not certain. The CDR3 consists of 16 residues. The germline gives CDR1 LNHDA, CDR2 SQIVND (reference sequence). V was cut by 6 bases and J by 2 bases, with 19 bases left in between. CDR3 nucleotides: TGTGCCAGTAGAGGACTCGCCGCGGGATTAAACACTGAAGCTTTCTTT. It encodes CASRGLAAGLNTEAFF.

This rearrangement joins TRBV5-4 to TRBJ1-3; perhaps TRBD1 as D (6 bases). Germline CDR1 SGHNT, CDR2 YYREEE (reference sequence). The CDR3 runs 14 residues. V lost 4 bases to trimming and J lost 2 bases, with 10 bases between them. CDR3 amino acids: CASSAQGTGNTIYF. Written as DNA, the CDR3 is TGTGCCAGCAGCGCACAGGGTACTGGAAACACCATATATTTT.

The chain couples TRBV18 to TRBJ1-1; possibly TRBD1 for D (6 bases). The CDR3 is 13 amino acids. Looked up from germline, CDR1 is KGHSH and CDR2 is LQKENI. V was clipped by 1 base and J by 5 bases, with 8 bases between them. CDR3 DNA: TGTGCCAGCTCACCACAGGGGGGGACTGAAGCTTTCTTT. It yields the protein CASSPQGGTEAFF.

The V and J genes are TRBV5-4 and TRBJ1-2, with D possibly being TRBD1 (6 bases). Looked up from germline, CDR1 is SGHNT and CDR2 is YYREEE (reference sequence). Trimming stripped 5 bases from V and 4 bases from J, with 12 bases between. The CDR3 spans 13 residues. CDR3: CASSLQGAYGYTF. DNA for the CDR3: TGTGCCAGCAGTTTACAGGGTGCCTATGGCTACACCTTC.

The chain combines TRBV28 with TRBJ2-7; tentative D call: TRBD1 (5 bases). CDR1 is MDHEN, CDR2 SYDVKM, per germline. This CDR3 comprises 14 residues. The ends were cut back, 5 bases at V and 3 bases at J, with 14 bases in the middle. CDR3 sequence reads: CASSLLGRDYEQYF. The CDR3 DNA reads as TGTGCCAGCAGTCTCCTGGGGCGAGACTACGAGCAGTACTTC.

The chain combines TRBV6-5 with TRBJ2-1, with 11 bases aligning to TRBD2. V lost 4 bases and J lost 14; bases outside the gene matches: 4. The V gene's germline CDR1 is MNHEY and CDR2 SVGAGI. There are 12 residues in the CDR3. CDR3: CASSLAGGGEFF. The CDR3, as DNA: TGTGCCAGCAGTTTAGCGGGAGGGGGGGAGTTCTTC.

The J gene is TRBJ1-2, the V gene TRBV6-5; D not certain. CDR3 length: 12 residues. V lost 2 bases and J lost 8, with 9 bases in between. The germline gives CDR1 MNHEY, CDR2 SVGAGI. The CDR3 region has the DNA TGTGCCAGCAGTTACGGAACCGGGGGCTACACCTTC. Residues: CASSYGTGGYTF.

This clone has just one count. The chain employs TRBV2 and TRBJ2-2; D is possibly TRBD2 (6 bases). Trimming removed 6 bases at V and 4 bases at J, with 12 bases between. CDR1 and CDR2 from the germline V gene are SNHLY and FYNNEI. CDR3 length: 14 amino acids. The CDR3 DNA follows: TGTGCCAGCAGCCCCGGGGGTCCCACCGGGGAGCTGTTTTTT. Its protein is CASSPGGPTGELFF.

The CDR3 protein is CASSPTGGPWTQYF. CDR3 in DNA: TGTGCCAGCAGCCCAACGGGGGGGCCGTGGACCCAGTACTTC. This sequence joins TRBV7-6 and TRBJ2-5; 8 nucleotides line up with TRBD2. V gave up 5 bases and J gave up 7 bases; unmatched junction bases: 9. Germline V gene lookup returns CDR1 SGHVS and CDR2 FNYEAQ. This CDR3 has 14 amino acids.

This clone was counted once. The chain couples TRBV24-1 to TRBJ1-1; D ambiguous. The V and J ends lost 9 bases and 2 bases respectively, with 12 bases between them. This CDR3 comprises 13 residues. Germline-derived CDR1 and CDR2 are KGHDR and SFDVKD. The CDR3 DNA sequence: TGTGCCACCGGTAGGACTGGCAACACTGAAGCTTTCTTT. Its translation is CATGRTGNTEAFF.

The chain uses TRBV12-3 or TRBV12-4 and TRBJ1-4; D perhaps matches TRBD1 (5 bases). The CDR3 spans 13 residues. The V end was cut by 4 bases, the J end by 12 bases, with 15 bases between. The CDR3 region has the DNA TGTGCCAGCAGTTGGGGGGAACGGATGCAACTGTTTTTT. It is translated as CASSWGERMQLFF.

This chain uses TRBV7-3 with TRBJ2-5, with TRBD1 matching 7 bases. Trimming at V came to 3 bases and at J to 0 bases, leaving 10 bases not matched to a gene. The V gene's germline CDR1 is SGHTA and CDR2 FQGTGA. This CDR3 has 17 amino acids. The CDR3 nucleotides are TGTGCCAGCAGCTTCGGGGACAGACAACCGTACCAAGAGACCCAGTACTTC. It is translated as CASSFGDRQPYQETQYF.